Listed below are T cell receptor beta chains from one sample, sequenced in a study of T cells in Graves' hyperthyroidism and ophthalmopathy. TCRdb reanalysed the multiplex PCR reads using MiXCR and keeps one entry per CDR3 protein. The sample lists approximately 870,000 distinct CDR3 sequences; roughly 40% were seen once. The specimen sequenced was blood. The receptors originated from a man younger than 35 with Graves' hyperthyroidism. The conserved cysteine and the conserved F or W are not part of the CDR3 here. Fields, in order: J gene, CDR3 length, V gene, CDR3 protein.

TRBJ2-5 11 TRBV29-1 SVGTAFQETQY
TRBJ2-7 16 TRBV4-1 ASSHVDGTSGVSYEQY
TRBJ2-2 18 TRBV7-2 ASSPVGLAGERWNPGELF
TRBJ2-5 11 TRBV2 ASSEYRRETQY
TRBJ2-7 16 TRBV14 ASSLFGRPTHTPYEQY
TRBJ2-7 11 TRBV5-1 ASRWNSGYEQY
TRBJ1-3 14 TRBV2 ASSLAGLKDEDTIY
TRBJ2-5 10 TRBV24-1 ATSVREGTQY
TRBJ2-3 13 TRBV7-3 ASSLGLTSTDTQY
TRBJ2-7 13 TRBV7-8 ASSPWDRGTYGQY
TRBJ2-7 13 TRBV12-3/TRBV12-4 ASSFGGQGLYEQY
TRBJ2-2 9 TRBV4-2 ASSQQGELF
TRBJ1-2 9 TRBV29-1 SVGESYGYT
TRBJ1-1 12 TRBV7-9 ASSLQGARTEAF
TRBJ2-3 12 TRBV29-1 SVEHGQGADTQY
TRBJ2-7 10 TRBV7-8 ASSFDPYEQY
TRBJ2-7 10 TRBV10-3 AISGGAYEQY
TRBJ1-4 16 TRBV7-6 ASSLTGRVANANEKLF
TRBJ2-7 10 TRBV20-1 SASPETYEQY
TRBJ1-2 12 TRBV19 ASSIWGSDYGYT
TRBJ1-1 13 TRBV20-1 SARGPRGGGTEAF
TRBJ2-5 13 TRBV11-2 ASSLGNRGPETQY